The 18 T cell receptor beta chains below all came from one sample that was sequenced in a study of T-cell memory formation after mild COVID-19. Using its own MiXCR run on the 5' RACE reads, TCRdb lists one record per CDR3 protein. The sample records 150,000 to 200,000 distinct CDR3 sequences, roughly 15% being singletons. The source material was PBMCs or a T cell subset sorted from them (not recorded which). These receptors were taken from an adult woman who had mild COVID-19 (a few samples of this study predate the infection). Cell type and time point are not known.

The chain combines TRBV9 with TRBJ2-1, with TRBD2 matching 14 bases. CDR3 size: 14 residues. After removal of 2 bases from V and 11 bases from J, the junction contained 3 bases not matched to a gene. Germline V gene sequence: CDR1 SGDLS, CDR2 YYNGEE. CDR3 in DNA: TGTGCCAGCAGCGTGACTAGCGGGGGGGCCAAGCAGTTCTTC. Residues: CASSVTSGGAKQFF. Full variable domain (outside the CDR3, taken from reference TRBV9 and TRBJ2-1): DSGVTQTPKHLITATGQRVTLRCSPRSGDLSVYWYQQSLDQGLQFLIQYYNGEERAKGNILERFSAQQFPDLHSELNLSSLELGDSALYFCASSVTSGGAKQFFGPGTRLTVL.

In its sample, this clonotype was seen many times. V is TRBV5-5 and J is TRBJ1-1; D gene uncertain. Looked up from germline, CDR1 is SGHKS and CDR2 is YYEKEE (reference sequence). This CDR3 region has 13 residues. V was shortened by 2 bases and J by 0 bases, with 5 bases between the two germline ends. CDR3 DNA sequence: TGTGCCAGCAGCTTTCGGTTGAACACTGAAGCTTTCTTT. Amino acids: CASSFRLNTEAFF.

This clonotype was counted many times. This CDR3 reads CATRGLAGEQYF. The CDR3 DNA reads TGTGCCACCAGAGGACTAGCGGGAGAGCAGTACTTC. The chain employs TRBV24-1 and TRBJ2-7; the match to TRBD2 covers 12 bases. Trimming cost V 7 bases and J 7 bases; bases outside gene matches: 1. Per germline, CDR1 KGHDR and CDR2 SFDVKD. The CDR3 sequence is 12 residues long.

V is TRBV5-1 and J is TRBJ2-1; D call uncertain. The V end was cut by 4 bases, the J end by 5 bases, with 13 bases between. Germline values: CDR1 SGHRS, CDR2 YFSETQ. The CDR3 is made up of 14 amino acids. This CDR3 is CASSRRGADNEQFF. As DNA, the CDR3 is TGCGCCAGCAGCCGCCGAGGTGCTGACAATGAGCAGTTCTTC.

The genes are TRBV7-9 and TRBJ2-7, with a possible D match to TRBD1 (5 bases). This CDR3 has 12 residues. V gave up 1 base and J gave up 5 bases, with 6 bases separating them. The germline gives CDR1 SEHNR, CDR2 FQNEAQ (reference sequence). The CDR3 protein is CASSLVGDEQYF. The DNA of the CDR3 is TGTGCCAGCAGCTTAGTAGGGGACGAGCAGTACTTC. Looking up the rest from reference TRBV7-9 and TRBJ2-7 gives the full variable domain: DTGVSQNPRHKITKRGQNVTFRCDPISEHNRLYWYRQTLGQGPEFLTYFQNEAQLEKSRLLSDRFSAERPKGSFSTLEIQRTEQGDSAMYLCASSLVGDEQYFGPGTRLTVT.

This clonotype was seen at least ten times. This chain connects TRBV7-8 to TRBJ2-1; TRBD2 matches at 9 bases. This CDR3 contains 17 residues. Germline-derived CDR1 and CDR2 are SGHVS and FQNEAQ. Losses at the gene ends were 7 bases for V and 0 bases for J; bases not matched to a gene: 10. The CDR3 spells CASTLRTSVTSYNEQFF. The CDR3, as DNA: TGTGCCAGCACCCTTAGGACTAGCGTCACCTCCTACAATGAGCAGTTCTTC.

The chain links TRBV5-6 to TRBJ2-7, with a weak D call TRBD1 (5 bases). CDR3 length: 14 amino acids. The V end lost 2 bases, the J end lost 2 bases, and 11 bases lay between the germline ends. Germline CDR1 and CDR2: SGHDT and YYEEEE. The CDR3 sequence is CASSLPAGTYEQYF. The CDR3 nucleotides are TGTGCCAGCAGCTTACCAGCAGGGACCTACGAGCAGTACTTC.

This chain joins TRBV6-5 and TRBJ2-7; 7 nucleotides match TRBD1. This CDR3 has 15 amino acids. Germline CDR1 MNHEY, CDR2 SVGAGI. V lost 6 bases to trimming and J lost 4 bases; unmatched junction nucleotides: 12. The CDR3 spells CASRTYLQGKYEQYF. CDR3 DNA sequence: TGTGCCAGCAGGACCTACTTACAGGGGAAGTACGAGCAGTACTTC.

This clonotype was observed a handful of times. The rearrangement joins TRBV10-3 to TRBJ2-1; D not certain. This CDR3 contains 12 residues. Germline V lookup: CDR1 ENHRY, CDR2 SYGVKD. With 3 bases removed from V and 6 bases from J, the gap between germline ends came to 6 bases. DNA of the CDR3: TGTGCCATCAGTGACGAGGCCAATGAGCAGTTCTTC. The encoded protein is CAISDEANEQFF.

The chain links TRBV12-3 or TRBV12-4 to TRBJ2-1; possible D gene TRBD2, 5 bases. Trimming took off 9 bases at V and 6 bases at J, with 15 bases between the two ends. The CDR3 consists of 13 residues. The CDR3 reads CASSLKGGNEQFF. CDR3 coding DNA: TGTGCCAGTTCTCTCAAAGGAGGCAATGAGCAGTTCTTC.

The sample holds a few counts of this clonotype. V is TRBV12-3 or TRBV12-4 and J is TRBJ2-4; 9 nucleotides match TRBD1. This CDR3 is 13 amino acids long. V was pared by 6 bases and J by 9 bases, with 6 bases of the junction left unmatched. As DNA, the CDR3 is TGTGCCAGCAGCTCCGACAGGGGGGTCATTCAGTACTTC. It translates to CASSSDRGVIQYF.

The genes are TRBV12-3 or TRBV12-4 and TRBJ2-2; 9 bases map to TRBD1. This CDR3 has 13 residues. Germline trimming cut 5 bases from V and 8 bases from J; bases unmatched to any gene: 3. Written as DNA, the CDR3 is TGTGCCAGCAGTAGGACAGGGGTTGGGGAGCTGTTTTTT. Protein product: CASSRTGVGELFF.

This clonotype was seen only a few times. This sequence joins TRBV18 and TRBJ2-1; a weak D match, TRBD1 (6 bases). The CDR3 is made up of 14 amino acids. Per germline, CDR1 KGHSH and CDR2 LQKENI. The V gene lost 3 bases and the J gene lost 4 bases, with 10 bases spanning the gap. CDR3 sequence reads: CASSPDSLYNEQFF. The CDR3 nucleotides read TGTGCCAGCTCACCGGACAGCCTATACAATGAGCAGTTCTTC.

A few counts support this clonotype. The chain employs TRBV12-3 or TRBV12-4 and TRBJ2-1; 7 bases fit TRBD1. The length of the CDR3 is 13 residues. V was clipped by 5 bases and J by 10 bases; unmatched bases: 8. The CDR3 DNA reads TGTGCCAGCAGTCTATCGGGACAGCAGGAGCAGTTCTTC. It encodes CASSLSGQQEQFF.

This clonotype was detected a few times. V usage is TRBV19 and J usage is TRBJ2-1, with D unresolved. The CDR3 runs to 16 residues. Germline V gives CDR1 LNHDA, CDR2 SQIVND (reference sequence). V gave up 2 bases and J gave up 3 bases, with 14 bases separating them. The DNA of the CDR3 is TGTGCCAGTAGTATAAGGTCGCGAATTGACTACAATGAGCAGTTCTTC. Amino acid sequence: CASSIRSRIDYNEQFF. The entire variable domain, with the rest obtained from reference TRBV19 and TRBJ2-1, is as follows: DGGITQSPKYLFRKEGQNVTLSCEQNLNHDAMYWYRQDPGQGLRLIYYSQIVNDFQKGDIAEGYSVSREKKESFPLTVTSAQKNPTAFYLCASSIRSRIDYNEQFFGPGTRLTVL.

This clonotype was seen a few times. The gene calls are TRBV5-1 and TRBJ2-7, with 8 bases lining up with TRBD1. The germline CDR1 and CDR2 sequences are SGHRS and YFSETQ. The trim removed 1 base at V and 3 bases at J, leaving 3 bases unmatched. The CDR3 spans 14 residues. For the CDR3, the DNA is TGCGCCAGCAGCTTGAAACAGGGGGACTACGAGCAGTACTTC. Amino acids: CASSLKQGDYEQYF.

The chain joins TRBV20-1 to TRBJ2-1; D remains unclear. Germline CDR1 DFQATT, CDR2 SNEGSKA (reference sequence). This CDR3 is built from 16 residues. Trimming left V 3 bases short and J 1 base short, with 16 bases between. CDR3 sequence: CSARMGLGFSYNEQFF. The CDR3 nucleotides read TGCAGTGCTAGGATGGGCCTAGGCTTTTCCTACAATGAGCAGTTCTTC.

This clonotype was seen only a few times. This sequence joins TRBV20-1 and TRBJ1-1, with D hard to call. The V end lost 3 bases, the J end lost 5 bases, and 10 bases lay between the germline ends. CDR3 size: 12 residues. CDR1 DFQATT and CDR2 SNEGSKA come from the germline V gene (reference sequence). This chain's CDR3 is CSASVGRTEAFF. Written as DNA, the CDR3 is TGCAGTGCTAGTGTAGGGCGGACTGAAGCTTTCTTT.